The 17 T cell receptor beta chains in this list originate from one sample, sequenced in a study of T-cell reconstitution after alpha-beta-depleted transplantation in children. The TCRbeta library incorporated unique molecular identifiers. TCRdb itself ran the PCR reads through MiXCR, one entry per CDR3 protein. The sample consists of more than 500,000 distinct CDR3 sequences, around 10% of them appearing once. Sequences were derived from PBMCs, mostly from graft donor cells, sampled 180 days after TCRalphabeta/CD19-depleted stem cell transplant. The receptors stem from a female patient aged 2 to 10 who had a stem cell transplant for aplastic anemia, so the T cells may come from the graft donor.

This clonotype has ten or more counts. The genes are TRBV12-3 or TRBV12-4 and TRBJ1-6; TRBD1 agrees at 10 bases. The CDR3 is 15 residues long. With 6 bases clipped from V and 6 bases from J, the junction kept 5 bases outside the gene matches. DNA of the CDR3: TGTGCCAGCAGGTACCGGGACAGGGGTAATTCACCCCTCCACTTT. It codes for CASRYRDRGNSPLHF.

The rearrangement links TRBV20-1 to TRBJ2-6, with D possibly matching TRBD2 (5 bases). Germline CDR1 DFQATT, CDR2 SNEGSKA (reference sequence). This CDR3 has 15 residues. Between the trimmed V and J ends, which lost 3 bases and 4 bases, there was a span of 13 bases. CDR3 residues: CSARNRGTGANVLTF. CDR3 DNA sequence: TGCAGTGCTAGGAACCGGGGAACCGGGGCCAACGTCCTGACTTTC.

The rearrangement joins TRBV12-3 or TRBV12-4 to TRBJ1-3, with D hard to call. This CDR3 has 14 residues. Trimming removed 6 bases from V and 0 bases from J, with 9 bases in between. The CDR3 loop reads CASRATSSGNTIYF. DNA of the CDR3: TGTGCCAGCAGGGCGACGAGCTCTGGAAACACCATATATTTT.

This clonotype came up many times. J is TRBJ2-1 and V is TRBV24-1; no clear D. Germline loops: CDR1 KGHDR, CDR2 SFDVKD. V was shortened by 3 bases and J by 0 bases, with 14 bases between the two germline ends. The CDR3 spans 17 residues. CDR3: CATSDTPDFYSYNEQFF. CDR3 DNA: TGTGCCACCAGTGATACCCCCGACTTTTACTCCTACAATGAGCAGTTCTTC.

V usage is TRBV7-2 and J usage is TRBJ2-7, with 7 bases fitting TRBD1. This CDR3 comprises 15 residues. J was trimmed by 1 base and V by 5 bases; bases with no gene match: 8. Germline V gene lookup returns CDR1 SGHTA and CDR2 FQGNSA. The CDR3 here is CASSVTQTGSYEQYF. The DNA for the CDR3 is TGTGCCAGCAGCGTAACCCAGACAGGGTCCTACGAGCAGTACTTC.

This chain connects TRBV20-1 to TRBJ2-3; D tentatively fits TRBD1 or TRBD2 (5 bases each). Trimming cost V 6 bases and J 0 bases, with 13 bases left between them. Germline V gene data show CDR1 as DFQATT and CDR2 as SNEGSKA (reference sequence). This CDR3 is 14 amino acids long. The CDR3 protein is CSAGDRDSTDTQYF. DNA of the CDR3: TGCAGTGCGGGGGACCGGGACAGCACAGATACGCAGTATTTT.

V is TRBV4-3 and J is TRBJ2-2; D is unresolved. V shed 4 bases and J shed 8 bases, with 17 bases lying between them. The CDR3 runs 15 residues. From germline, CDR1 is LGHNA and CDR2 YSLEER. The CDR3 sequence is CASSPQGGARGELFF. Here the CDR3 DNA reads TGCGCCAGCAGCCCACAAGGCGGCGCCCGGGGGGAGCTGTTTTTT.

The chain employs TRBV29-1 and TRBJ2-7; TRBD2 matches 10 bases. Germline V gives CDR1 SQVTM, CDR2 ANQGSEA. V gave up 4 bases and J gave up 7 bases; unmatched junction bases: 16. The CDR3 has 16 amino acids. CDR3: CSVVGPSGSGFDEQYV. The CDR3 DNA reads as TGCAGCGTTGTCGGCCCTAGCGGGAGTGGGTTTGATGAGCAGTACGTC.

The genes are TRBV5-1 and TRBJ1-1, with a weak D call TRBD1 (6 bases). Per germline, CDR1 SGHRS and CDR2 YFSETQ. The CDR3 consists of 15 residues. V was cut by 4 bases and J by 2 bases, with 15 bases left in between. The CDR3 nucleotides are TGCGCCAGCAGCCAGGGGTACGGCGGCAACACTGAAGCTTTCTTT. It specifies CASSQGYGGNTEAFF.

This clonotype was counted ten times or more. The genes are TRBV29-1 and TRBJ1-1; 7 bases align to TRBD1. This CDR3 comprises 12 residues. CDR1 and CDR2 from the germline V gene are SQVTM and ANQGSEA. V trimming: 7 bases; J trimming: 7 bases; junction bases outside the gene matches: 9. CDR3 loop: CSDYRDSLEAFF. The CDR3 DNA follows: TGCAGCGACTACCGGGACAGCCTTGAAGCTTTCTTT.

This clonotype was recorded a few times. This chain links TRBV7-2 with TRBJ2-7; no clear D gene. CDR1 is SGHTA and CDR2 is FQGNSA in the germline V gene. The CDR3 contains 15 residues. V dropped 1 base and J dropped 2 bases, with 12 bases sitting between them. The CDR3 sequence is CASSLGPVLTYEQYF. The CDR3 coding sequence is TGTGCCAGCAGCTTAGGCCCTGTCCTAACCTACGAGCAGTACTTC.

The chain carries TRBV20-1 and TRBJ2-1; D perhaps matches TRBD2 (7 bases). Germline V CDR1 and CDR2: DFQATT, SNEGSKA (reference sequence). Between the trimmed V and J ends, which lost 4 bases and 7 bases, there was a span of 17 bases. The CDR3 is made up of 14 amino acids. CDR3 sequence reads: CSAKGGRKGNEQFF. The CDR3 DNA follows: TGCAGTGCTAAGGGGGGGAGAAAAGGGAATGAGCAGTTCTTC.

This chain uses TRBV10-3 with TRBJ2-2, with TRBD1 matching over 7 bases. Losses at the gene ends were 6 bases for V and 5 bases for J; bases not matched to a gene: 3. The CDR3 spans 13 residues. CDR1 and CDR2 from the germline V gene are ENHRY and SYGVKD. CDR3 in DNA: TGTGCCATCAGCACAGGGGTAACCGGGGAGCTGTTTTTT. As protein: CAISTGVTGELFF.

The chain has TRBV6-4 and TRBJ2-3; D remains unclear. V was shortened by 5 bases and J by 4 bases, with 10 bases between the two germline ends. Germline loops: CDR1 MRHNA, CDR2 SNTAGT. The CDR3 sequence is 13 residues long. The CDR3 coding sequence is TGTGCCAGCAGTCCCTCCTACGCAGATACGCAGTATTTT. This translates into CASSPSYADTQYF.

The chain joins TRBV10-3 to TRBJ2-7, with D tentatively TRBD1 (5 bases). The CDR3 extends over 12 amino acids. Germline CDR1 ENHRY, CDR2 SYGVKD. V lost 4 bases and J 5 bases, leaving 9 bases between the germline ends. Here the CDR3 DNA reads TGTGCCATCAGTGGAACAGGAGACGAGCAGTACTTC. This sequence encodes CAISGTGDEQYF.

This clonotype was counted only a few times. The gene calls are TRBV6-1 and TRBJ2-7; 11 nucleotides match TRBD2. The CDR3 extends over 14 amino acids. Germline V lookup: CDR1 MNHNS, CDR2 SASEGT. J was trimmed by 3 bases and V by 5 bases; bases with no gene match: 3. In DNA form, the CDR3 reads TGTGCCAGCAGTCTGACTAGCGGGGACTACGAGCAGTACTTC. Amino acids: CASSLTSGDYEQYF.

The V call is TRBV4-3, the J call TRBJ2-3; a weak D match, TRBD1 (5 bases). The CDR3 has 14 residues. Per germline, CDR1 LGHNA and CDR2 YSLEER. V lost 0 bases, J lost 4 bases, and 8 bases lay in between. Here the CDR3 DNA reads TGCGCCAGCAGCCAAGATCTAGGGGCAGATACGCAGTATTTT. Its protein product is CASSQDLGADTQYF.